This T cell receptor (beta chain) stems from a study of blood T cell repertoires in COVID-19. Study-wide context: Some COVID-19 samples were acute and others convalescent; all came from the United States, Italy and Spain.

In its sample, this clone was seen once. As handled by the study authors: Estimated nucleated cell counts came from reference gene primer amplification. Assay used: immunoSEQ multiplex PCR; TCRdb lists only in-frame clones, some missing. V, J and clone size derive from that table, while D and trimming were established from the DNA sequence. The sample yields 200,000 to 250,000 clones, around 90% seen once. The sample consisted of PBMCs or T cells enriched from blood (not recorded which). The sequence came from a woman younger than 45 with acute COVID-19.

The DNA for the CDR3 is TGTGCCAGCAGCTTGGTGGGAGGGGGTCCGGACGAGCAGTACTTC. Translating gives CASSLVGGGPDEQYF. The chain recombines TRBV5-4 with TRBJ2-7; D perhaps matches TRBD2 (7 bases). V lost 0 bases to trimming and J lost 5 bases, with 15 bases between them. The CDR3 sequence is 15 residues long. Germline CDR1 and CDR2: SGHNT and YYREEE (reference sequence). The entire variable domain, with the rest obtained from reference TRBV5-4 and TRBJ2-7, is as follows: ETGVTQSPTHLIKTRGQQVTLRCSSQSGHNTVSWYQQALGQGPQFIFQYYREEENGRGNFPPRFSGLQFPNYSSELNVNALELDDSALYLCASSLVGGGPDEQYFGPGTRLTVT.